This T cell receptor (beta chain) came from a study of blood T cell repertoires in COVID-19. Background on the study: Sites in the United States, Italy and Spain provided acute and convalescent COVID-19 samples. PBMCs, B-cell-depleted T cells, or T cells provided the cDNA or gDNA that made up the material.

CDR1 and CDR2 from the germline V gene are MNHEY and SMNVEV (reference sequence). This CDR3 is 16 amino acids long. V lost 4 bases, J lost 6 bases, and 19 bases lay in between. As originally analysed: For nucleated cells, counts were estimated from reference gene primer amplification. Generated by immunoSEQ multiplex PCR, the TCRdb table keeps only in-frame clones and is missing some. For V, J and clone size, that table is used; D and trimming come from the DNA. The repertoire holds 100,000 or so clones, with 91% as singletons. The sample comprised peripheral blood. The rearrangement links TRBV27 to TRBJ2-1; D might be TRBD1 (5 bases). This TCR came from a man aged 50 or older with active COVID-19. CDR3 DNA: TGTGCCAGCAGTTCCCCGGAAAAGGGGTTAGGCAATGAGCAGTTCTTC. Translation gives CASSSPEKGLGNEQFF.